This note documents a single TCR beta chain sequence. This record belongs to a study of T cells in Graves' hyperthyroidism and ophthalmopathy. With 6 bases removed from V and 4 bases from J, the gap between germline ends came to 12 bases. The CDR3 sequence is 12 residues long. Germline CDR1 and CDR2: DFQATT and SNEGSKA (reference sequence). Amplification targeted TCR beta CDR3 regions from RNA transcripts. The HTBI set primed first-round TCR CDR3 RT-PCR. Using its own MiXCR run on the multiplex PCR reads, TCRdb lists one record per CDR3 protein. Of about 250,000 distinct CDR3 sequences in the sample, approximately 21% were seen once. The PBMCs were sourced from fresh peripheral blood (approximately 10 ml).

Sequenced: blood. The TCR originated in a man aged 25 to 40 with Graves' ophthalmopathy. The genes are TRBV20-1 and TRBJ1-1; D possibly corresponds to TRBD1 (5 bases). The CDR3 DNA reads as TGCAGTGCAGCGCAGGGAGGCACTGAAGCTTTCTTT. It encodes CSAAQGGTEAFF.